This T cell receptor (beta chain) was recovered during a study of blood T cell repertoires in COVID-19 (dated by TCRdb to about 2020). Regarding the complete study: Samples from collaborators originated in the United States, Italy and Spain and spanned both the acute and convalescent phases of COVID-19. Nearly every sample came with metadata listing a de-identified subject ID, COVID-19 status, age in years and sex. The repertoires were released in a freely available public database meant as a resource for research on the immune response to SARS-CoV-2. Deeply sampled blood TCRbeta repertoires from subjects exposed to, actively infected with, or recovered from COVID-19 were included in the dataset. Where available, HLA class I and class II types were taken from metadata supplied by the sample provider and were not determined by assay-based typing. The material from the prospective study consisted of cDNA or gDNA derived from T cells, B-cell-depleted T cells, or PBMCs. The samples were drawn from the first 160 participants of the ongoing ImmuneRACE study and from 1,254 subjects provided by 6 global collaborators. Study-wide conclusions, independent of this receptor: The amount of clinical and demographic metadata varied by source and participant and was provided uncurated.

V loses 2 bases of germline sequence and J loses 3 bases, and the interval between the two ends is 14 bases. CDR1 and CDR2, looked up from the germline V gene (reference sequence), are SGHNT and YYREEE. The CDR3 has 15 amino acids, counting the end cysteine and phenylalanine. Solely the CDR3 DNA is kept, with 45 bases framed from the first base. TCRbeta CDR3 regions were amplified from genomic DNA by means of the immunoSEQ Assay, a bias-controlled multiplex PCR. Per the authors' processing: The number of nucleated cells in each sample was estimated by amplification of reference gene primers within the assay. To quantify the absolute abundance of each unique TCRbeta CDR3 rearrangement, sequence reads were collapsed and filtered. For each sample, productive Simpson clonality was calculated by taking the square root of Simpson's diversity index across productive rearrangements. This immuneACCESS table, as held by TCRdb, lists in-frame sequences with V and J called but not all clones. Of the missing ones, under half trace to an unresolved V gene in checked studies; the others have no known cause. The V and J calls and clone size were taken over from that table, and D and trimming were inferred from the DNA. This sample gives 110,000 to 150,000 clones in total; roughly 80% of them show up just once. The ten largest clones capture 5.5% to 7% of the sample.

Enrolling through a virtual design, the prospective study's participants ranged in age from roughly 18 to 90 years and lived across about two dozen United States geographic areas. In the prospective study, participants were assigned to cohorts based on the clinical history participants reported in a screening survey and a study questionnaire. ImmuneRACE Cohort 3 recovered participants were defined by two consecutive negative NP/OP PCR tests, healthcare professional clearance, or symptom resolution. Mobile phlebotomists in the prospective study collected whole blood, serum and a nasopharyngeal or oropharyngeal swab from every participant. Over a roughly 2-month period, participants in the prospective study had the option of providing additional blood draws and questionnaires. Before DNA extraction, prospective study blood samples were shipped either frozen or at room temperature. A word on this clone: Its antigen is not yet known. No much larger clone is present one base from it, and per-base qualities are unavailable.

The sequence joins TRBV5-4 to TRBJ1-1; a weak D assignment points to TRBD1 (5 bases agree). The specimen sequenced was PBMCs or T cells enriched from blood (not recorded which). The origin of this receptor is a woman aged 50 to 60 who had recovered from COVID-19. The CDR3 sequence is CASSFSRGAYTEAFF. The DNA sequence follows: TGTGCCAGCAGCTTTAGTAGGGGCGCGTACACTGAAGCTTTCTTT.